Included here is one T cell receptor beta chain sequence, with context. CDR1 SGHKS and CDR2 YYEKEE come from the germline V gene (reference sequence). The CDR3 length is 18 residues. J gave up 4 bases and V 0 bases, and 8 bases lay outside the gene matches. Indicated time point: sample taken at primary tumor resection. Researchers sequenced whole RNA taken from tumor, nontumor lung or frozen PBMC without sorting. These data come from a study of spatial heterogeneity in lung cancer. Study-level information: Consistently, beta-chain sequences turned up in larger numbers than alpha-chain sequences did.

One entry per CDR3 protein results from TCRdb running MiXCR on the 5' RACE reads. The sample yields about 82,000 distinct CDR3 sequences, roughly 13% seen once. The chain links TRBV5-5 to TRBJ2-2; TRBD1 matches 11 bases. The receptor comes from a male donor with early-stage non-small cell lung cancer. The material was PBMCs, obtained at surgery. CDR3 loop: CASSLGDRGLFGTGELFF. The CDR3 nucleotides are TGTGCCAGCAGCTTGGGGGACAGGGGGTTGTTTGGCACCGGGGAGCTGTTTTTT.